Listed here is a single T cell receptor beta chain. This sample was taken from a study of blood T cell repertoires in COVID-19. Study details: Acute and convalescent COVID-19 specimens originated in the United States, Italy and Spain. The analysed material was cDNA or gDNA that came from T cells, B-cell-depleted T cells, or PBMCs.

Per the original data handling: It was from reference gene primer amplification that nucleated cell counts were estimated. Clones were read by immunoSEQ multiplex PCR, and TCRdb kept only the in-frame ones, dropping some. V and J calls and clone size are copied from that table; D and trimming were computed from the DNA. The repertoire holds around 46,000 clones, roughly 83% seen once, with less than 75% in the top ten. V gave up 8 bases and J gave up 4 bases; unmatched junction bases: 4. This CDR3 has 13 amino acids. Per the germline V gene, CDR1 is ENHRY and CDR2 is SYGVKD. Sequenced: peripheral blood. The gene calls are TRBV10-3 and TRBJ1-4; 7 bases fit TRBD1. This clonotype was sampled from a man between 65 and 85 years old with acute or convalescent COVID-19. CDR3 sequence: CAIGDRVNEKLFF. The CDR3 DNA follows: TGTGCCATCGGCGACAGGGTTAATGAAAAACTGTTTTTT.